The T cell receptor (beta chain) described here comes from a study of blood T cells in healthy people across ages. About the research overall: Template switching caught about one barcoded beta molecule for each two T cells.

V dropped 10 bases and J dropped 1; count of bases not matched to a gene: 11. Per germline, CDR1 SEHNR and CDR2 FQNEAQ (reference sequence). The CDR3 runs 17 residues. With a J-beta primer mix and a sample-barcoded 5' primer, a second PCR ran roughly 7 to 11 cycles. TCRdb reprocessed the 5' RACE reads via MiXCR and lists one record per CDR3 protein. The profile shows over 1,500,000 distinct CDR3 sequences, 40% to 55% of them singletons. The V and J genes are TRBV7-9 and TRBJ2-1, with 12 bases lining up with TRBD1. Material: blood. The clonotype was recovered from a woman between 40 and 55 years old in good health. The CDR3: CATGRDRGHSSYNEQFF. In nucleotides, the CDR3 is TGTGCCACAGGGAGGGACAGGGGGCATAGTTCCTACAATGAGCAGTTCTTC.